These T cell receptor beta chains were read from a single sample in a study of blood T cell repertoires in COVID-19. Measured with immunoSEQ multiplex PCR; TCRdb has only the in-frame clones, and not every one. Here the sample spans roughly 86,000 clones, around four fifths being singletons. Material: peripheral blood. The receptors originated from a man aged 50 or older with acute or convalescent COVID-19. CDR3s leave out the opening cysteine and the closing phenylalanine or tryptophan.

J gene | V gene | CDR3 protein
TRBJ2-5 | TRBV6-5 | ASRSDQARKTQY
TRBJ2-7 | TRBV11-2 | ASRSGQGAREQY
TRBJ2-1 | TRBV4-3 | ASSLRDRGNEQF
TRBJ1-4 | TRBV7-2 | ASSLRGGAGEKLF
TRBJ1-2 | TRBV14 | ASSQLPGQAGGYT
TRBJ2-2 | TRBV18 | ASSPPGVGTGELF
TRBJ1-1 | TRBV18 | ASSPQDKNTEAF
TRBJ1-2 | TRBV28 | ASGFPYSPYGYT
TRBJ2-2 | TRBV4-1 | ASSQAPGLAGGGTGELF
TRBJ1-2 | TRBV6-5 | ASSTGINYGYT
TRBJ2-7 | TRBV4-3 | ASSLGQGGIYEQY
TRBJ1-2 | TRBV2 | ASSSGGSFGGYT
TRBJ2-7 | TRBV6-5 | ASSFGRPTNEQY
TRBJ1-2 | TRBV7-2 | ASSLLGGLYGYT
TRBJ1-1 | TRBV19 | ASSLRQGGTEAF
TRBJ2-7 | TRBV30 | AWSRLAGPSYEQY
TRBJ1-5 | TRBV6-2/TRBV6-3 | ASSNRQGLQPQH
TRBJ1-2 | TRBV28 | ASSSTGFGYT
TRBJ1-5 | TRBV10-1 | ASSAGGGRNQPQH
TRBJ2-7 | TRBV7-2 | ASSPGQGLEQY
TRBJ2-7 | TRBV6-5 | ASAWETAYEQY
TRBJ1-5 | TRBV4-2 | ASSQLGGASNQPQH
TRBJ2-3 | TRBV3-1/TRBV3-2 | ASSQVAGDTQY
TRBJ1-6 | TRBV27 | ASRLTGSSYNSPLH
TRBJ1-5 | TRBV12-3/TRBV12-4 | ASNPTGDQPQH
TRBJ1-5 | TRBV3-1/TRBV3-2 | ASSPTLTGYSNQPQH
TRBJ2-1 | TRBV7-8 | ASSTGTGASSYNEQF
TRBJ2-7 | TRBV7-2 | ASSPIDTGSHEQY
TRBJ1-5 | TRBV19 | ASSMSGVQPQH
TRBJ1-1 | TRBV28 | ASIRGGGMNTEAF
TRBJ2-3 | TRBV7-6 | ASSPSGADTQY
TRBJ2-1 | TRBV28 | ASSLAGNNEQF
TRBJ2-2 | TRBV15 | ATSRDKPVTGTGELF
TRBJ2-1 | TRBV7-2 | ASSPGTSLSNEQF
TRBJ2-3 | TRBV28 | ATSGTQTTDTQY
TRBJ1-5 | TRBV23-1 | ASSPIETGLNQPQH
TRBJ1-4 | TRBV6-5 | ASSYSVNEKLF
TRBJ1-4 | TRBV9 | ASSVAEGALGEKLF
TRBJ1-2 | TRBV29-1 | SALSLDGYT
TRBJ1-5 | TRBV29-1 | SVGGGVNQPQH
TRBJ2-7 | TRBV4-3 | ASSQGSGTGGYEQY
TRBJ1-2 | TRBV19 | ASSIGRERFGYT
TRBJ1-1 | TRBV5-1 | ASRPNGFGEAF
TRBJ2-3 | TRBV4-3 | ASSQEGSNWETDTQY
TRBJ2-1 | TRBV11-2 | ASSFGTGINEQF
TRBJ1-5 | TRBV7-4 | ASSTWPDSFSPSRRVQPQH
TRBJ1-2 | TRBV6-1 | ASSELTRVTLYGYT
TRBJ2-7 | TRBV30 | AWGSPGLAIGYEQY
TRBJ1-2 | TRBV20-1 | SASGSYGYT
TRBJ2-5 | TRBV29-1 | SVGGDSDQETQY
TRBJ2-4 | TRBV7-2 | ASSSKGLENIQY
TRBJ1-1 | TRBV24-1 | ATSDRSFTEAF
TRBJ1-1 | TRBV4-3 | ASSPKWGFSGTEAF
TRBJ2-2 | TRBV5-1 | ASSPSGPNTGELF
TRBJ2-7 | TRBV5-1 | ASSTVAGASYEQY
TRBJ2-5 | TRBV5-1 | ASSGTSGGAQETQY
TRBJ1-3 | TRBV5-1 | ASSLSTGSGNTIY
TRBJ2-5 | TRBV24-1 | ATSDGTSGRVSQY
TRBJ2-3 | TRBV7-2 | ASSPGTSGTQY
TRBJ2-7 | TRBV11-2 | ASSLARGGGGYEQY